The sequence of this TCR beta chain was determined in a study of tumor-infiltrating lymphocytes in primary liver carcinoma. From germline, CDR1 is MDHEN and CDR2 SYDVKM. The CDR3 totals 12 residues. V was shortened by 5 bases and J by 4 bases, with 8 bases between the two germline ends. Blood RNA was derived from unsorted whole blood, and germline DNA was extracted too. A remark on this clonotype: A much bigger clone sits one base away, suggesting this may be a read error.

A constant-region primer served to make TCR beta cDNA from roughly 540 ng total RNA. Amplification in three nested multiplex PCR rounds with slightly modified ARM-PCR gave rise to TCR beta libraries. Forward primers for TRBV1-TRBV30 and a C-beta reverse primer served the first two PCR rounds, at about 11 cycles each. TCRdb re-analysed the multiplex PCR reads in MiXCR, keeping a single row per CDR3 protein. The data contain about 310,000 distinct CDR3 sequences, approximately 60% of them singletons. This clonotype originated in a man between 35 and 55 years old with primary liver carcinoma and hepatitis B virus infection. Sequencing input: peripheral blood. V usage is TRBV28 and J usage is TRBJ2-5; D not resolved. The CDR3 loop reads CASSIVLETQYF. CDR3 sequence (DNA): TGTGCCAGCAGTATCGTCTTAGAGACCCAGTACTTC. Combining the CDR3 with reference TRBV28 and TRBJ2-5 gives the whole variable domain DVKVTQSSRYLVKRTGEKVFLECVQDMDHENMFWYRQDPGLGLRLIYFSYDVKMKEKGDIPEGYSVSREKKERFSLILESASTNQTSMYLCASSIVLETQYFGPGTRLLVL.